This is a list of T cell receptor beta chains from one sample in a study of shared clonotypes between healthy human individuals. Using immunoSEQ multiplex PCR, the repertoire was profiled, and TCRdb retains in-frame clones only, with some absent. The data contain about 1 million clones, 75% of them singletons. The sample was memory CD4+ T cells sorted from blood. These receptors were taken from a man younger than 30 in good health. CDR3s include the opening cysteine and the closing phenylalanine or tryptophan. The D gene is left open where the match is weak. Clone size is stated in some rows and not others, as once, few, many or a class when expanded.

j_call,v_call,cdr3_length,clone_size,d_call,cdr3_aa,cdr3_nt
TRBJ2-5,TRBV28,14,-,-,CASSLVSVPETQYF,TGTGCCAGCAGTTTAGTTTCGGTTCCAGAGACCCAGTACTTC
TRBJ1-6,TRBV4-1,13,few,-,CASSQEQSPPLHF,TGCGCCAGCAGCCAAGAACAGTCGCCACCCCTCCACTTT
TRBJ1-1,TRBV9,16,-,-,CASSDRLGGRDTEAFF,TGTGCCAGCAGCGACCGCCTGGGGGGGAGGGACACTGAAGCTTTCTTT
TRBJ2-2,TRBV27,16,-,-,CASSFRGTSNTGELFF,TGTGCCAGCAGTTTCAGGGGGACTTCGAACACCGGGGAGCTGTTTTTT
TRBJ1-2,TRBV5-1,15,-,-,CASSWAATPDYGYTF,TGCGCCAGCAGCTGGGCTGCGACCCCTGACTATGGCTACACCTTC
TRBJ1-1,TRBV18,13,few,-,CASSPDSNTEAFF,TGTGCCAGCTCACCAGATTCGAACACTGAAGCTTTCTTT
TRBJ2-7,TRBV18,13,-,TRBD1,CASSSDRGQEQYF,TGTGCCAGCTCATCGGACAGGGGGCAAGAGCAGTACTTC
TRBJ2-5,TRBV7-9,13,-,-,CASSLGDERTQYF,TGTGCCAGCAGCCTAGGGGACGAGAGGACCCAGTACTTC
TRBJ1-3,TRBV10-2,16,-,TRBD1,CASSESTGGSGNTIYF,TGCGCCAGCAGTGAGTCGACAGGGGGCTCTGGAAACACCATATATTTT
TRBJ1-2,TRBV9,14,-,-,CASSVELDNYGYTF,TGTGCCAGCAGCGTAGAACTGGATAACTATGGCTACACCTTC
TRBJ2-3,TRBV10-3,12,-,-,CAIGLGDDTQYF,TGTGCCATTGGGCTAGGGGACGATACGCAGTATTTT
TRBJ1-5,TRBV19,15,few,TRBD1,CASTRTGNSNQPQHF,TGTGCCAGTACCCGGACAGGGAATAGCAATCAGCCCCAGCATTTT
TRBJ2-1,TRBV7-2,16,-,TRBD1,CASRLAGTGSYNEQFF,TGTGCCAGCAGACTGGCCGGGACAGGCTCCTACAATGAGCAGTTCTTC
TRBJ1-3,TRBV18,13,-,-,CASSPPGGNTIYF,TGTGCCAGCTCACCTCCCGGGGGAAACACCATATATTTT
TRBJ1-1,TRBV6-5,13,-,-,CASSNGMNTEAFF,TGTGCCAGCAGTAACGGGATGAACACTGAAGCTTTCTTT
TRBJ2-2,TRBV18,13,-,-,CASSPMNTGELFF,TGTGCCAGCTCACCGATGAACACCGGGGAGCTGTTTTTT
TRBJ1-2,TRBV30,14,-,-,CAWSVGQYNYGYTF,TGTGCCTGGAGTGTCGGACAGTATAACTATGGCTACACCTTC
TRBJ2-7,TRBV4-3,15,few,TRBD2,CASGGGAGGNYEQYF,TGCGCCAGCGGGGGGGGTGCCGGAGGGAACTACGAGCAGTACTTC
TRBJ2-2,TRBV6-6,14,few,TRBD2,CASSPAGGPGELFF,TGTGCCAGCAGCCCAGCGGGAGGGCCCGGGGAGCTGTTTTTT
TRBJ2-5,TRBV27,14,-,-,CASSYRGLQETQYF,TGTGCCAGCAGTTACCGGGGCCTTCAAGAGACCCAGTACTTC
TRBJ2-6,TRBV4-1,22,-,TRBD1,CASSLAIVPGQGAARGANVLTF,TGCGCCAGCAGCCTCGCAATCGTCCCGGGACAGGGGGCAGCGAGAGGGGCCAACGTCCTGACTTTC
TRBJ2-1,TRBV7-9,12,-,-,CASSSTGLWGFF,TGTGCCAGCAGCTCTACAGGGCTTTGGGGGTTCTTC
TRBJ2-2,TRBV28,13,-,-,CAYRERNTGELFF,TGTGCCTATCGAGAAAGGAACACCGGGGAGCTGTTTTTT
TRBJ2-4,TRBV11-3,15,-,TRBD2,CASSSGGLAKNIQYF,TGTGCCAGCAGCTCGGGGGGACTAGCCAAAAACATTCAGTACTTC
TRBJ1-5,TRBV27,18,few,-,CASSLMTLVVARNQPQHF,TGTGCCAGCAGTTTAATGACCCTCGTTGTTGCGAGGAATCAGCCCCAGCATTTT
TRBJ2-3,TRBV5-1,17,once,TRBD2,CASSLGLAGDGTDTQYF,TGCGCCAGCAGCTTGGGACTAGCGGGAGATGGCACAGATACGCAGTATTTT
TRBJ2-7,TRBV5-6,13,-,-,CASKRGNSYEQYF,TGTGCCAGCAAAAGGGGGAACTCCTACGAGCAGTACTTC
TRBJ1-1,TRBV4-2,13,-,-,CASSPAWNTEAFF,TGTGCCAGCAGCCCCGCATGGAACACTGAAGCTTTCTTT
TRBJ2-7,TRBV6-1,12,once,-,CASSTRAYEQYF,TGTGCCAGCAGTACCCGAGCCTACGAGCAGTACTTC
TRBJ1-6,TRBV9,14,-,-,CASSVEDVRSPLHF,TGTGCCAGCAGCGTAGAAGACGTAAGATCACCCCTCCACTTT
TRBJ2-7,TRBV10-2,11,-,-,CASSEYYEQYF,TGCGCCAGCAGTGAATACTACGAGCAGTACTTC
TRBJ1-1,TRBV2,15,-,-,CATRPTGTPSSEAFF,TGTGCCACCAGGCCTACCGGGACTCCCTCGTCTGAAGCTTTCTTT
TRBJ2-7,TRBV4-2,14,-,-,CASSQGGNSVEQYF,TGTGCCAGCAGCCAAGGCGGGAATTCCGTCGAGCAGTACTTC
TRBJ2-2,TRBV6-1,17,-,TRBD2,CASSEGAARGVTGELFF,TGTGCCAGCAGTGAAGGGGCAGCCCGGGGGGTCACCGGGGAGCTGTTTTTT
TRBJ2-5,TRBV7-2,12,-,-,CASSLAKRTQYF,TGTGCCAGCAGCTTAGCGAAGAGAACCCAGTACTTC
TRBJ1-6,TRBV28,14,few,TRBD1,CATRGTGDNSPLHF,TGTGCCACTCGAGGGACAGGGGATAATTCACCCCTCCACTTT
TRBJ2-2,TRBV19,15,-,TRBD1,CASKTTGVGTGELFF,TGTGCCAGTAAGACTACAGGGGTGGGCACCGGGGAGCTGTTTTTT
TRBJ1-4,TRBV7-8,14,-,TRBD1,CASSSGQVGEKLFF,TGTGCCAGCAGCTCCGGACAGGTGGGGGAAAAACTGTTTTTT
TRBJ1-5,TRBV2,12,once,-,CASRPEGPSQHF,TGTGCCAGCAGACCTGAGGGGCCCTCGCAGCATTTT
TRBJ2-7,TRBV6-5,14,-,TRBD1,CASRDRAFSYEQYF,TGTGCCAGCCGTGACAGGGCCTTCTCCTACGAGCAGTACTTC
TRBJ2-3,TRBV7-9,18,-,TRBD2,CASSLAGGPRSGTDTQYF,TGTGCCAGCAGCCTAGCGGGAGGGCCCCGGTCGGGCACAGATACGCAGTATTTT
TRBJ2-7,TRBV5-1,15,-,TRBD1,CASSLGGQGSDEQYF,TGCGCCAGCAGCTTGGGGGGACAGGGTTCGGACGAGCAGTACTTC
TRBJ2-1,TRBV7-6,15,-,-,CASSLRLHTYNEQFF,TGTGCCAGCAGCTTACGTTTACATACCTACAATGAGCAGTTCTTC
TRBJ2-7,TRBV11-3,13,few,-,CASSLETGGEQYF,TGTGCCAGCAGCTTAGAAACAGGAGGAGAGCAGTACTTC
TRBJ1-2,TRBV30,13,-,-,CAWVRPNGGGYTF,TGTGCCTGGGTTAGACCGAACGGAGGTGGCTACACCTTC